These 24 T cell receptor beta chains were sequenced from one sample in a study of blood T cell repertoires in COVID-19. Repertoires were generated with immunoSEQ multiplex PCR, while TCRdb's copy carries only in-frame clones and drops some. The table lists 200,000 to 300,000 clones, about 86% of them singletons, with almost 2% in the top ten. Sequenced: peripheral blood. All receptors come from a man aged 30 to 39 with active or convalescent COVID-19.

CDR3 sequence: CASSLGTSGGADAGELFF. CDR3 nucleotides: TGTGCCAGCAGCCTCGGGACTAGCGGGGGGGCAGACGCCGGGGAGCTGTTTTTT. The chain links TRBV7-9 to TRBJ2-2; TRBD2 aligns across 16 bases. The CDR3 loop spans 18 amino acids. From germline, CDR1 is SEHNR and CDR2 FQNEAQ (reference sequence). Trimming at V came to 5 bases and at J to 6 bases, leaving 9 bases not matched to a gene. The variable domain in full, with the rest retrieved from reference TRBV7-9 and TRBJ2-2, is DTGVSQNPRHKITKRGQNVTFRCDPISEHNRLYWYRQTLGQGPEFLTYFQNEAQLEKSRLLSDRFSAERPKGSFSTLEIQRTEQGDSAMYLCASSLGTSGGADAGELFFGEGSRLTVL.

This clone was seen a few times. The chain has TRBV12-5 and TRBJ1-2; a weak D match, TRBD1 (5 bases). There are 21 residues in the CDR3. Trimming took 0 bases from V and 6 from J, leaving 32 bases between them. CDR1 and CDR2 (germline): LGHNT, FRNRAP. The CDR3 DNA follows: TGTGCTAGTGGTTTGGTACCGCGACAGCCTAAACTTCCCTTCTCCTTCGATGGCTACACCTTC. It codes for CASGLVPRQPKLPFSFDGYTF.

CDR3 DNA: TGTGCCAGCAGCTTAGGCGAACAGACCTACACCGGGGAGCTGTTTTTT. Translation gives CASSLGEQTYTGELFF. The rearrangement joins TRBV7-2 to TRBJ2-2; D not resolved. V was cut by 1 base and J by 3 bases, with 12 bases left in between. Germline CDR1 reads SGHTA; CDR2 reads FQGNSA. CDR3 length: 16 residues.

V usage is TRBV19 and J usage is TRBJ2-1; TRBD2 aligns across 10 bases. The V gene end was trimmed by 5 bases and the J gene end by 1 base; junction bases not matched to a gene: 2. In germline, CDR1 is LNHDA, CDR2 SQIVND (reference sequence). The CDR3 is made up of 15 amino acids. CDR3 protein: CASSELAGSYNEQFF. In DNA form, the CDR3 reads TGTGCCAGTAGTGAACTAGCGGGGTCCTACAATGAGCAGTTCTTC.

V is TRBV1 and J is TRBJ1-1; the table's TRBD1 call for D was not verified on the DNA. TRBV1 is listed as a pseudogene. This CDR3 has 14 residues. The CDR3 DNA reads TGCACCAGCAGCCATCCGGAGGGGGCGGGAGAAGCTTTCTTT. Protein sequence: CTSSHPEGAGEAFF.

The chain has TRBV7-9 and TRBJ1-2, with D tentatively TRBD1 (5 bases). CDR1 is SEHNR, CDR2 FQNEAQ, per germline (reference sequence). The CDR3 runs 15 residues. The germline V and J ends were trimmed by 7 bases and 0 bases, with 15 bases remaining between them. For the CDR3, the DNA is TGTGCCAGCACCTACTCGACAGAAGCTAACTATGGCTACACCTTC. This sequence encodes CASTYSTEANYGYTF.

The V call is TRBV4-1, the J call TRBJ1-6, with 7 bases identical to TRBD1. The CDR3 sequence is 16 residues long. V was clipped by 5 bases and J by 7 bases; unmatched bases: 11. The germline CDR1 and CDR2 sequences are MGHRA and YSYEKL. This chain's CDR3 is CASSTLYRGQNSPLHF. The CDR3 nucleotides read TGCGCCAGCAGCACGCTATACAGGGGCCAAAATTCACCCCTCCACTTT.

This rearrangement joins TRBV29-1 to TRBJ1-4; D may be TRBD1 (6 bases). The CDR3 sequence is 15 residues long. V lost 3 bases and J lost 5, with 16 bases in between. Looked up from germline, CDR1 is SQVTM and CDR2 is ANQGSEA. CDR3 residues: CSVDIGGQENEKLFF. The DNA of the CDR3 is TGCAGCGTTGACATAGGGGGACAAGAAAATGAAAAACTGTTTTTT.

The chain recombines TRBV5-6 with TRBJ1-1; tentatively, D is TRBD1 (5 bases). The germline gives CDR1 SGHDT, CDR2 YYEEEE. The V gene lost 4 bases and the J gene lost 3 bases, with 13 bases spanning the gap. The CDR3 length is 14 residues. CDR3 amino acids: CASSPQAGDTEAFF. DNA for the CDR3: TGTGCCAGCAGCCCTCAGGCGGGGGACACTGAAGCTTTCTTT.

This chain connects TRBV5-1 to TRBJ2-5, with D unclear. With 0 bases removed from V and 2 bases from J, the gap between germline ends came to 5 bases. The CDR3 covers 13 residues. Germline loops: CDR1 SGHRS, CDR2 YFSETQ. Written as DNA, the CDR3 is TGCGCCAGCAGCTTGGCACAGCAAGAGACCCAGTACTTC. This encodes CASSLAQQETQYF. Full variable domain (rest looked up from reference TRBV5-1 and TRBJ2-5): KAGVTQTPRYLIKTRGQQVTLSCSPISGHRSVSWYQQTPGQGLQFLFEYFSETQRNKGNFPGRFSGRQFSNSRSEMNVSTLELGDSALYLCASSLAQQETQYFGPGTRLLVL.

The CDR3 nucleotides read TGTGCCAGCAGCTCCCCGGGACTAGCGGGGGGACCTAGCTCCTACAATGAGCAGTTCTTC. It translates to CASSSPGLAGGPSSYNEQFF. The chain links TRBV7-8 to TRBJ2-1; 15 nucleotides align to TRBD2. The ends lost 4 bases at V and 0 bases at J; junction bases unmatched: 10. The germline gives CDR1 SGHVS, CDR2 FQNEAQ. The CDR3 loop spans 20 amino acids.

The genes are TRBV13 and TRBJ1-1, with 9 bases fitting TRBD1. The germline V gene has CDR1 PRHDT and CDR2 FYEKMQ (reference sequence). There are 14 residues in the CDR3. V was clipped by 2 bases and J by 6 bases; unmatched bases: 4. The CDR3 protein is CASSLRDRASEAFF. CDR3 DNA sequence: TGTGCCAGCAGCTTACGGGACAGGGCCTCTGAAGCTTTCTTT.

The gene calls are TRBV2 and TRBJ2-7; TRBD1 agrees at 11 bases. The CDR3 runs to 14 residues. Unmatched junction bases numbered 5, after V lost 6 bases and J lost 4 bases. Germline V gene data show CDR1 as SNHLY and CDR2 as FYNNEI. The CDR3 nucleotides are TGTGCCAGCAGGAAAGGGACAGGGGGGTACGAGCAGTACTTC. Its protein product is CASRKGTGGYEQYF.

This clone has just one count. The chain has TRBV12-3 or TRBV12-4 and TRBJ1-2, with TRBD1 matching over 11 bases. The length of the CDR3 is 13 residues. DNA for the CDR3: TGTGCGACCAGGGGACAGGGGGATTATGGCTACACCTTC. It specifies CATRGQGDYGYTF.

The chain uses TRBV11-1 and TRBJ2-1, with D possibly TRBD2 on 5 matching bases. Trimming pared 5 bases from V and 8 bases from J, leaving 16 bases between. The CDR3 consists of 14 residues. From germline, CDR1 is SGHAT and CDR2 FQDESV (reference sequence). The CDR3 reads CASSPRLLMDEQFF. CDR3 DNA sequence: TGTGCCAGCAGCCCCAGACTATTAATGGATGAGCAGTTCTTC.

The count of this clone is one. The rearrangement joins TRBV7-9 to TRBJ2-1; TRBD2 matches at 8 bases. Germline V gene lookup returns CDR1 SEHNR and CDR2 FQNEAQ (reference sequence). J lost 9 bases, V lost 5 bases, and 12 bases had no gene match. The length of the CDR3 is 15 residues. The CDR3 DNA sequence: TGTGCCAGCAGCCCCCGCACGGGGGGGCGTCGTGAGCAGTTCTTC. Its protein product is CASSPRTGGRREQFF.

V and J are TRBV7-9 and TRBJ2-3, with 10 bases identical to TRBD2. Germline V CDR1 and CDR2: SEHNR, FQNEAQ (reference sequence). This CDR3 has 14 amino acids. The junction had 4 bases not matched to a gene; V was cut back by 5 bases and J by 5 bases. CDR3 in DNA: TGTGCCAGCAGCGGACTAGCGGTCCGAGATACGCAGTATTTT. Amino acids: CASSGLAVRDTQYF.

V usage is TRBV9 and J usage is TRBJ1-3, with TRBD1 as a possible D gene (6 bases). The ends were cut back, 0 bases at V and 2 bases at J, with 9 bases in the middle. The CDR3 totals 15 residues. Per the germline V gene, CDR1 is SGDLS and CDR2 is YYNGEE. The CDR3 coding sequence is TGTGCCAGCAGCGTAGCAGGGGAAACTGGAAACACCATATATTTT. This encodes CASSVAGETGNTIYF. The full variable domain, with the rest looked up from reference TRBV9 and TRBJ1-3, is DSGVTQTPKHLITATGQRVTLRCSPRSGDLSVYWYQQSLDQGLQFLIQYYNGEERAKGNILERFSAQQFPDLHSELNLSSLELGDSALYFCASSVAGETGNTIYFGEGSWLTVV.

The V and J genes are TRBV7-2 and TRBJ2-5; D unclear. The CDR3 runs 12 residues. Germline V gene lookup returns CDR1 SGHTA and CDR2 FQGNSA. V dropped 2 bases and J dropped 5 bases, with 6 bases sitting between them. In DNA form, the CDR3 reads TGTGCCAGCAGCTTAACCCGGGAGACCCAGTACTTC. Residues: CASSLTRETQYF.

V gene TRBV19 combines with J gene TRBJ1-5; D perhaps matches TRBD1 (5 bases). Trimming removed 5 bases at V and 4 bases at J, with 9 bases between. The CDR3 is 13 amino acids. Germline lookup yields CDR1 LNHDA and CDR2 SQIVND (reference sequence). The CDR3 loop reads CASSPRQNQPQHF. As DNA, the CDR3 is TGTGCCAGTAGTCCAAGACAGAATCAGCCCCAGCATTTT.

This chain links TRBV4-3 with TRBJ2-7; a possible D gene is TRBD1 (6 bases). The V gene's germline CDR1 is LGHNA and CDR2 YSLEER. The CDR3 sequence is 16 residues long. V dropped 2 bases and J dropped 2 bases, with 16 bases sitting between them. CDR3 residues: CASSQSATGETYEQYF. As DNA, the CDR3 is TGCGCCAGCAGCCAAAGTGCGACAGGCGAGACCTACGAGCAGTACTTC.

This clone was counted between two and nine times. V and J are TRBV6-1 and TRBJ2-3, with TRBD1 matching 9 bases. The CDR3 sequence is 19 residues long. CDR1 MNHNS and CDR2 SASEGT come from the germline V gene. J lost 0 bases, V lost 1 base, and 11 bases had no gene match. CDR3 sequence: CASSEDPVGTGLSTDTQYF. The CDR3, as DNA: TGTGCCAGCAGTGAAGACCCCGTTGGGACAGGGCTCAGCACAGATACGCAGTATTTT.

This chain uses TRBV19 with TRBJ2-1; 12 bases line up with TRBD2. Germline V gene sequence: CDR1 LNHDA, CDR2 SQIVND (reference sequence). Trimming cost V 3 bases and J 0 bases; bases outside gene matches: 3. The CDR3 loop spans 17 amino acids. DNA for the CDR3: TGTGCCAGTAGTATGCCTAGCGGGGGGGCCTCCTACAATGAGCAGTTCTTC. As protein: CASSMPSGGASYNEQFF.

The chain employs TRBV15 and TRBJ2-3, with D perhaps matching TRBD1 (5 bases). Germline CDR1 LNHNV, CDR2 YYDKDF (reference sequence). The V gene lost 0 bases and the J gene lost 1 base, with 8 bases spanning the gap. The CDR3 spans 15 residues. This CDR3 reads CATSRDLRGTDTQYF. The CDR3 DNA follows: TGTGCCACCAGCAGAGATCTCAGGGGCACAGATACGCAGTATTTT.